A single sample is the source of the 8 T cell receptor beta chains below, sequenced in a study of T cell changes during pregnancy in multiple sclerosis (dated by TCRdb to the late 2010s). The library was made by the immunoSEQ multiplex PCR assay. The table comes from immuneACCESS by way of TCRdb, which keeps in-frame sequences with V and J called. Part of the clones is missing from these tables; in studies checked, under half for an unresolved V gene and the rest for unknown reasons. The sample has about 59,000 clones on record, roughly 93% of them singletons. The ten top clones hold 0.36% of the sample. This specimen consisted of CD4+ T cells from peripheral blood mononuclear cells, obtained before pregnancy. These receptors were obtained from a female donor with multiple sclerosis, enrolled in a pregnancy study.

CDR3 DNA sequence: TGTGCCAGCAGCTTGCGGGCAGGGGGGTACTCCTACGAGCAGTACTTC. It translates to CASSLRAGGYSYEQYF. The rearrangement links TRBV5-6 to TRBJ2-7, with D possibly matching TRBD1 (7 bases). Trimming pared 1 base from V and 0 bases from J, leaving 14 bases between. The germline CDR1 and CDR2 sequences are SGHDT and YYEEEE. CDR3 size: 16 residues.

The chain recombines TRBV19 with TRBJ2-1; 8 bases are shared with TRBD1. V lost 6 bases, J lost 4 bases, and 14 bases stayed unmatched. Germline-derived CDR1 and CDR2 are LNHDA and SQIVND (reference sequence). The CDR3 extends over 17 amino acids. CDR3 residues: CASSSRHDRGGYNEQFF. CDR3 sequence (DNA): TGTGCCAGTAGCTCCAGGCACGACAGGGGAGGTTACAATGAGCAGTTCTTC.

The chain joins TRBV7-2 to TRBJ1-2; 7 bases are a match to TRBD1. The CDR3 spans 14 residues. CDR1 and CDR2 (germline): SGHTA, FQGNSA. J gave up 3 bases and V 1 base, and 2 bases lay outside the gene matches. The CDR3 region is CASSLGQGHYGYTF. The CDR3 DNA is TGTGCCAGCAGCTTAGGACAGGGTCACTATGGCTACACCTTC.

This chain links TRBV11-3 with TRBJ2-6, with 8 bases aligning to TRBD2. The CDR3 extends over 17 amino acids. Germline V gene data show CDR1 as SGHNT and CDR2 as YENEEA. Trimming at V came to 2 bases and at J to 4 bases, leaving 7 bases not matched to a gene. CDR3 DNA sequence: TGTGCCAGCAGCTTAAGCGGGAGAATCGCCGGGGCCAACGTCCTGACTTTC. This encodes CASSLSGRIAGANVLTF.

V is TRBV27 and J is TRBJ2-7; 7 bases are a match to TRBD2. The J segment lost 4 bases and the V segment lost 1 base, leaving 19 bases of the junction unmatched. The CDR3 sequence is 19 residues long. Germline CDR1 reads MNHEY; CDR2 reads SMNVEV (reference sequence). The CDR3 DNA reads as TGTGCCAGCAGTTTATTTCAGATTAGGCGGGAGATAGGTGGGTACGAGCAGTACTTC. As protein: CASSLFQIRREIGGYEQYF.

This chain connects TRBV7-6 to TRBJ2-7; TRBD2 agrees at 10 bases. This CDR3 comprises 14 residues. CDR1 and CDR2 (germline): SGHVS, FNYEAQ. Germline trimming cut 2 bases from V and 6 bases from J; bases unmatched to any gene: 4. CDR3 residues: CASSLRPSGSEQYF. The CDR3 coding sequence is TGTGCCAGCAGCTTAAGGCCTAGCGGGAGCGAGCAGTACTTC. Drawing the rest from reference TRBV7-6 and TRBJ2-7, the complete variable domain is GAGVSQSPRYKVTKRGQDVALRCDPISGHVSLYWYRQALGQGPEFLTYFNYEAQQDKSGLPNDRFSAERPEGSISTLTIQRTEQRDSAMYRCASSLRPSGSEQYFGPGTRLTVT.

The CDR3 region has the DNA TGTGCCAGCAGTTTGACAGGGGGCGCGGGCGGGGAGCTGTTTTTT. Protein product: CASSLTGGAGGELFF. The rearrangement uses TRBV5-5 and TRBJ2-2; 10 bases are a match to TRBD1. Germline CDR1 is SGHKS and CDR2 is YYEKEE (reference sequence). The CDR3 consists of 15 residues. Trimming took 5 bases from V and 7 from J; bases not matched to a gene: 8. Variable domain in full (rest from reference TRBV5-5 and TRBJ2-2): DAGVTQSPTHLIKTRGQQVTLRCSPISGHKSVSWYQQVLGQGPQFIFQYYEKEERGRGNFPDRFSARQFPNYSSELNVNALLLGDSALYLCASSLTGGAGGELFFGEGSRLTVL.

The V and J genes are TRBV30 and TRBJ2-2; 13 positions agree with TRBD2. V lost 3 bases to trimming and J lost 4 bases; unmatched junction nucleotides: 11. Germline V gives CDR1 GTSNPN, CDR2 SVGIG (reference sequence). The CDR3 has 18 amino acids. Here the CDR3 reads CAWREGGLAGVSTGELFF. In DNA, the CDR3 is TGTGCCTGGAGGGAAGGCGGACTAGCGGGAGTAAGCACCGGGGAGCTGTTTTTT.